This TCR beta chain was recorded in a study of blood T cell repertoires in COVID-19. Sequencing used immunoSEQ multiplex PCR; TCRdb keeps in-frame clones, though not all of them. The sample lists 200,000 to 300,000 clones; around 83% were seen once. Germline CDR1 ENHRY, CDR2 SYGVKD. Trimming left V 0 bases short and J 4 bases short, with 6 bases between. This CDR3 region has 13 residues. Note on this clone: This CDR3 is also generated by other DNA sequences in the sample.

The chain combines TRBV10-3 with TRBJ2-5, with D perhaps matching TRBD2 (5 bases). This clonotype originated in an older woman with active or convalescent COVID-19. The sequenced material came from peripheral blood. In DNA, the CDR3 is TGTGCCATCAGTGAGTCTAGCGTAGAGACCCAGTACTTC. Translating gives CAISESSVETQYF.